This TCR beta chain is from a study of blood T cell repertoires in COVID-19. For the study at large: Samples taken during acute and convalescent COVID-19 were collected in the United States, Italy and Spain.

The trim removed 3 bases at V and 6 bases at J, leaving 8 bases unmatched. The CDR3 totals 15 residues. Germline loops: CDR1 SGHTA, CDR2 FQGNSA. Sequencing was performed with immunoSEQ multiplex PCR; in TCRdb, only in-frame clones are kept and a portion is missing. Among some 160,000 clones listed, 83% were seen once. Sequencing input: peripheral blood. The rearrangement links TRBV7-2 to TRBJ2-1, with 7 bases lining up with TRBD2. The source is a human donor in a cohort sampled during active COVID-19. The CDR3 loop is CASSFSSGTPNEQFF. In DNA form, the CDR3 reads TGTGCCAGCAGCTTTTCGAGCGGGACCCCCAATGAGCAGTTCTTC.